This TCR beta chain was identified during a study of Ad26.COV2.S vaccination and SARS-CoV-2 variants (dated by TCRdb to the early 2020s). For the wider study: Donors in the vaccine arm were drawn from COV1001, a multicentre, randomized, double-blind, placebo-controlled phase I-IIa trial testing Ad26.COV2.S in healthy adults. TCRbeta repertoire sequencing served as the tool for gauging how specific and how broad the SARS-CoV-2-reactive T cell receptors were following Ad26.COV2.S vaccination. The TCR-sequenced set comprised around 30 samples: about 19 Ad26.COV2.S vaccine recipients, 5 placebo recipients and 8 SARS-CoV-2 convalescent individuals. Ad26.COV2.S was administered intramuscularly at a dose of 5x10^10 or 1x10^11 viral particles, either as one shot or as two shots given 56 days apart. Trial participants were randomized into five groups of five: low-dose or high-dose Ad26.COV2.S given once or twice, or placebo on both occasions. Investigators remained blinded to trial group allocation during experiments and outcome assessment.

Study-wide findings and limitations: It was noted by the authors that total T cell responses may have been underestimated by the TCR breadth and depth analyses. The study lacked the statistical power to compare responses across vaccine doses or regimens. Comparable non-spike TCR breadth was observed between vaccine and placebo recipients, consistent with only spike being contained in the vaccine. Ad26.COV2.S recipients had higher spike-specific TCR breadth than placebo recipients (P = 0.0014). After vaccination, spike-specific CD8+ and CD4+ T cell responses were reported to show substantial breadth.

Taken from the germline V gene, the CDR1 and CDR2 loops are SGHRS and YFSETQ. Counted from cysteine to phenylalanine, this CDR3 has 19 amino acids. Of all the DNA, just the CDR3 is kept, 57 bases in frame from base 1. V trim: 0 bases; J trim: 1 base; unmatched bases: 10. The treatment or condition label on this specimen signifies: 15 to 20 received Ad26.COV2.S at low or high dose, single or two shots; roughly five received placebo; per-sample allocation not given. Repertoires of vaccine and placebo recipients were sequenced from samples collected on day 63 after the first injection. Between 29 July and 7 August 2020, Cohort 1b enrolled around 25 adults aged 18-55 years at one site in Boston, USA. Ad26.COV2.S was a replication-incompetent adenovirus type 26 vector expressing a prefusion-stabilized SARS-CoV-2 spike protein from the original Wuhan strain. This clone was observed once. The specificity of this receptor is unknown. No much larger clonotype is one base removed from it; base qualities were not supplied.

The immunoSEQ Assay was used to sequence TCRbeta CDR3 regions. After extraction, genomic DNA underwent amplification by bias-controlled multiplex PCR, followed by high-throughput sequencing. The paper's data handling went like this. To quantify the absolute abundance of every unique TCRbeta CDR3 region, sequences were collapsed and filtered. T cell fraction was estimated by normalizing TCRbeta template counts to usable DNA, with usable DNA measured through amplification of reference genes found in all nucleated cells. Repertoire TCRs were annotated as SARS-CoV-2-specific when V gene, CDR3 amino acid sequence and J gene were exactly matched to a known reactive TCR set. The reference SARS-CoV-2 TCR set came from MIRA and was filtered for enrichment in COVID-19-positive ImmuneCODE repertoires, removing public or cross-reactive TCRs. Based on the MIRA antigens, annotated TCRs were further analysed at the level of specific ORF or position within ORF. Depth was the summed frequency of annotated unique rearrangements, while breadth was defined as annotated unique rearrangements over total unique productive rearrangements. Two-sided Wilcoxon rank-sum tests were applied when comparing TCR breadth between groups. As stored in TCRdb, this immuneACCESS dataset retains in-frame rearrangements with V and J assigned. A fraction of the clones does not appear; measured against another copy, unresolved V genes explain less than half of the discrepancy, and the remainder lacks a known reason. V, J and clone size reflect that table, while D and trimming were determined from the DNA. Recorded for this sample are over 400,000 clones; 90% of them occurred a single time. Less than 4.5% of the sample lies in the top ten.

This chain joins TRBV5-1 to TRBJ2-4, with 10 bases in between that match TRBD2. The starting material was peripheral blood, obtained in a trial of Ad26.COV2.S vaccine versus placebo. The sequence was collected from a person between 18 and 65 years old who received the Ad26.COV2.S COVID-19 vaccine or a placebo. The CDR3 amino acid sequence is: CASSLVGTSDAVAKNIQYF. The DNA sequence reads TGCGCCAGCAGCTTGGTAGGGACTAGCGATGCGGTGGCCAAAAACATTCAGTACTTC.